The 16 T cell receptor beta chains in this list originate from one sample, sequenced in a study of regulatory T cells in long-lasting Graves disease. This sample's time point: newly diagnosed GD, antithyroid drugs for less than 3 months. Extracted PBMC RNA gave rise to the TCR library. iRepertoire HTBI primers and Arm-PCR of CDR3 regions built TCR beta libraries. Using its own MiXCR run on the multiplex PCR reads, TCRdb lists one record per CDR3 protein. This sample carries under 250,000 distinct CDR3 sequences, approximately 18% of them seen once, and the ten largest clones take about 11%. These records were also assigned to another study, of T cells in Graves' hyperthyroidism and ophthalmopathy.

The sequencing used peripheral blood mononuclear cells (PBMCs), collected at new diagnosis, from a patient treated with antithyroid drugs. The source is a woman aged 25 to 39 with Graves disease.

The table lists this clonotype with many counts. The chain recombines TRBV29-1 with TRBJ1-1, with D hard to call. The CDR3 length is 11 residues. V was clipped by 5 bases and J by 3 bases, with 7 bases between them. CDR1 SQVTM and CDR2 ANQGSEA come from the germline V gene. The CDR3 DNA reads TGCAGCGTTATAGATTACACTGAAGCTTTCTTT. It codes for CSVIDYTEAFF.

J is TRBJ2-5 and V is TRBV7-7; 7 nucleotides match TRBD1. Germline CDR1 and CDR2: SSHAT and FNYEAQ (reference sequence). This CDR3 is 14 amino acids long. The CDR3 spells CVSSRQGRQETQYF. The CDR3 bases are TGTGTTAGCAGCCGACAGGGAAGGCAAGAGACCCAGTACTTC.

The table lists this clonotype with many counts. The chain combines TRBV12-3 or TRBV12-4 with TRBJ2-3; D might be TRBD1 or TRBD2, each matching 5 bases. With 3 bases removed from V and 3 bases from J, the gap between germline ends came to 16 bases. The CDR3 is made up of 16 amino acids. The CDR3 loop reads CASSFGDGAATDTQYF. CDR3 DNA: TGTGCCAGCAGTTTTGGGGACGGGGCGGCAACAGATACGCAGTATTTT.

This clonotype was seen many times. This chain connects TRBV19 to TRBJ1-2; D possibly corresponds to TRBD1 (5 bases). CDR1 is LNHDA, CDR2 SQIVND, per germline (reference sequence). V was clipped by 7 bases and J by 5 bases, with 20 bases between them. The CDR3 is 15 residues long. The CDR3 nucleotides are TGTGCCAGTATAGACTCTCCCGGGACTTTGTATGGCTACACCTTC. Residues: CASIDSPGTLYGYTF.

The table lists this clonotype with many counts. The genes are TRBV3-1 and TRBJ1-1; D is uncertain. Germline-derived CDR1 and CDR2 are LGHDT and YNNKEL (reference sequence). The V gene lost 1 base and the J gene lost 5 bases, with 8 bases spanning the gap. The CDR3 runs 13 residues. The CDR3 region is CASSQVARTEAFF. DNA for the CDR3: TGTGCCAGCAGCCAAGTCGCGCGGACTGAAGCTTTCTTT.

Of note for this clonotype: A far more abundant clone sits one base away, making this likely a read error. This rearrangement joins TRBV6-8 to TRBJ1-1, with D unclear. The CDR3 is 14 residues long. Germline CDR1 is MNHGY and CDR2 is SAAAGT. Written as DNA, the CDR3 is TGTGGCAGCAGTCCTCTTGGCCAGAACACTGAAGCTTTCTTT. This sequence encodes CGSSPLGQNTEAFF.

There are many counts of this clonotype. Sequence at one end of the junction differs from germline and may be a read error. The rearrangement joins TRBV28 to TRBJ2-7; TRBD1 might be the D (5 bases). This CDR3 is built from 12 residues. Germline V gene data show CDR1 as MDHEN and CDR2 as SYDVKM. CDR3 residues: CASSFKGAAADF. The CDR3 nucleotides are TGTGCCAGCAGTTTTAAAGGGGCCGCCGCCGACTTC.

The table lists this clonotype with many counts. V is TRBV27 and J is TRBJ1-2; D perhaps matches TRBD1 (6 bases). Germline CDR1 reads MNHEY; CDR2 reads SMNVEV (reference sequence). V lost 3 bases, J lost 6 bases, and 14 bases lay in between. This CDR3 region has 14 residues. CDR3 nucleotides: TGTGCCAGCAGTTTCAGGGGTGTCGGAAATGGCTACACCTTC. This codes for CASSFRGVGNGYTF.

This clonotype was seen more than once but under ten times. The J gene is TRBJ2-2, the V gene TRBV10-3; the D gene is possibly TRBD1 (5 bases). Between the trimmed V and J ends, which lost 9 bases and 3 bases, there was a span of 14 bases. This CDR3 spans 14 amino acids. Germline CDR1 and CDR2: ENHRY and SYGVKD. CDR3: CAIPRGRDTGELFF. DNA for the CDR3: TGTGCCATTCCAAGGGGTAGGGACACCGGGGAGCTGTTTTTT.

Points on this clonotype: This may arise from a read error, as a much more abundant clone is one base away. The chain links TRBV6-5 to TRBJ1-1; 7 positions match TRBD1. Germline-derived CDR1 and CDR2 are MNHEY and SVGAGI. The CDR3 contains 16 residues. DNA for the CDR3: TGTGCCAGCAGTCACTCCTTAACAGGGGCCCAGAGTGAAGCTTTCTTT. Residues: CASSHSLTGAQSEAFF.

This clonotype was seen more than once but under ten times. This could be a read error, since a much larger clone is one nucleotide away. The chain links TRBV7-2 to TRBJ1-2; a possible D gene is TRBD1 (6 bases). Germline loops: CDR1 SGHTA, CDR2 FQGNSA. V lost 10 bases to trimming and J lost 6 bases, with 21 bases between them. The length of the CDR3 is 14 residues. The CDR3 loop is CANRLSGAYDGYTF. The CDR3 bases are TGTGCCAACAGACTGTCAGGGGCGTATGATGGCTACACCTTC.

To note about this clonotype: This clone may be a read error of a much larger clone one base away. V usage is TRBV20-1 and J usage is TRBJ2-7; 8 bases agree with TRBD1. This CDR3 is 13 amino acids long. Looked up from germline, CDR1 is DFQATT and CDR2 is SNEGSKA (reference sequence). Trimming removed 6 bases from V and 4 bases from J; junction bases left unmatched: 8. The CDR3 reads CSASGTGFYEQYF. CDR3 DNA: TGCAGTGCCTCCGGGACAGGTTTTTACGAGCAGTACTTC.

This clonotype was picked up many times. The chain carries TRBV6-1 and TRBJ2-3, with 9 bases that match TRBD2. Unmatched junction bases numbered 3, after V lost 6 bases and J lost 2 bases. Germline V gene sequence: CDR1 MNHNS, CDR2 SASEGT. The CDR3 contains 14 residues. DNA for the CDR3: TGTGCCAGCAGGGGACTAGCTGACACAGATACGCAGTATTTT. Translating it yields CASRGLADTDTQYF.

This chain joins TRBV28 and TRBJ2-7; D is undetermined. The ends were cut back, 2 bases at V and 6 bases at J, with 8 bases in the middle. The CDR3 is 12 residues long. CDR1 is MDHEN, CDR2 SYDVKM, per germline. As DNA, the CDR3 is TGTGCCAGCAGTTTAAAGGGCCCCGAGCAGTACTTC. Translating gives CASSLKGPEQYF.

This clonotype was detected ten times or more. The CDR3, as DNA: TGTGCCAGCAGCTCCAGCGGGGTGGCTGAAGCTTTCTTT. Encoded protein: CASSSSGVAEAFF. The chain employs TRBV7-6 and TRBJ1-1; no clear D. The CDR3 runs 13 residues. CDR1 and CDR2 (germline): SGHVS, FNYEAQ. Trimming shortened V by 4 bases and J by 6 bases, and 12 bases separated the two germline ends.

With respect to this clonotype: The likely explanation is a read error, given a far larger clone one base away. The V call is TRBV7-8, the J call TRBJ2-5, with TRBD2 matching 11 bases. Germline V gives CDR1 SGHVS, CDR2 FQNEAQ. This CDR3 is built from 15 residues. The CDR3 reads CASSRTSGPQETHYF. The DNA for the CDR3 is TGTGCCAGCTCTCGGACTAGCGGGCCCCAAGAGACCCACTACTTC.